This TCR beta chain is drawn from a study of spatial heterogeneity in lung cancer. Study at large: Samples were donated by 72 untreated early-stage non-small cell lung cancer patients.

This clonotype occurred a few times. TCRdb reprocessed the 5' RACE reads with MiXCR, giving one entry per CDR3 protein. The sample has 20,000 to 25,000 distinct CDR3 sequences; roughly 9.7% are singletons. This CDR3 is built from 15 residues. V was trimmed by 4 bases and J by 0 bases, leaving 12 bases between them. Germline V gene lookup returns CDR1 LGHNA and CDR2 YNFKEQ. Specified time point: blood at routine non-recurrence follow-up after resection. Sample: PBMCs, taken at follow-up. The chain joins TRBV4-2 to TRBJ2-5, with a weak D call TRBD2 (6 bases). The receptor's source is a male donor with early-stage non-small cell lung cancer. This CDR3 reads CASSLVGGDQETQYF. CDR3 DNA: TGTGCCAGCAGCCTCGTTGGAGGGGACCAAGAGACCCAGTACTTC.